The 10 T cell receptor beta chains listed next were all sequenced from one sample in a study of blood T cell repertoires in COVID-19. Only in-frame clones appear in the TCRdb table, and some are missing; sequencing was by immunoSEQ multiplex PCR. Here the sample spans 210,000 or so clones, about 80% being singletons. The source material was PBMCs or T cells enriched from blood (not recorded which). These receptors came from a man aged 55 to 70 who had recovered from COVID-19.

This clone was seen a handful of times. This chain uses TRBV19 with TRBJ2-2, with TRBD2 as a possible D gene (5 bases). Trimming cost V 7 bases and J 1 base, with 13 bases left between them. This CDR3 has 15 amino acids. Germline assignment: CDR1 LNHDA and CDR2 SQIVND (reference sequence). The CDR3 sequence: CASTRTGGNTGELFF. The CDR3 region has the DNA TGTGCCAGTACGAGGACTGGCGGGAACACCGGGGAGCTGTTTTTT.

The J gene is TRBJ1-3, the V gene TRBV5-6; D call uncertain. V dropped 0 bases and J dropped 0 bases, with 10 bases sitting between them. The CDR3 runs 16 residues. Germline lookup yields CDR1 SGHDT and CDR2 YYEEEE. CDR3 loop: CASSLVPGNSGNTIYF. For the CDR3, the DNA is TGTGCCAGCAGCTTGGTCCCAGGTAACTCTGGAAACACCATATATTTT. The whole variable domain, remainder taken from reference TRBV5-6 and TRBJ1-3, is DAGVTQSPTHLIKTRGQQVTLRCSPKSGHDTVSWYQQALGQGPQFIFQYYEEEERQRGNFPDRFSGHQFPNYSSELNVNALLLGDSALYLCASSLVPGNSGNTIYFGEGSWLTVV.

The rearrangement joins TRBV4-3 to TRBJ1-2; TRBD1 is a possible D gene (5 bases). Germline V gene data show CDR1 as LGHNA and CDR2 as YSLEER. With 0 bases removed from V and 0 bases from J, the gap between germline ends came to 8 bases. CDR3 length: 15 residues. The CDR3 DNA sequence: TGCGCCAGCAGCCAAGATCGACAGTCTAACTATGGCTACACCTTC. Translation: CASSQDRQSNYGYTF.

The chain combines TRBV5-1 with TRBJ2-7; TRBD1 is a possible D gene (5 bases). CDR3 length: 13 amino acids. CDR1 is SGHRS and CDR2 is YFSETQ in the germline V gene. Trimming cost V 0 bases and J 5 bases, with 9 bases left between them. The CDR3 nucleotides are TGCGCCAGCAGCTTGGACAGGTCCGACGAGCAGTACTTC. Residues: CASSLDRSDEQYF.

The chain has TRBV5-4 and TRBJ1-1; 9 bases line up with TRBD1. There are 15 residues in the CDR3. Germline trimming cut 2 bases from V and 4 bases from J; bases unmatched to any gene: 6. In germline, CDR1 is SGHNT, CDR2 YYREEE (reference sequence). The CDR3 sequence is CASSLPSTGGTEAFF. The CDR3 bases are TGTGCCAGCAGCTTACCCTCGACAGGGGGCACTGAAGCTTTCTTT.

The chain employs TRBV5-4 and TRBJ2-5; perhaps TRBD2 as D (6 bases). The germline V gene encodes CDR1 SGHNT and CDR2 YYREEE (reference sequence). Trimming took 3 bases from V and 1 from J, leaving 7 bases between them. The CDR3 runs 13 residues. The CDR3 DNA follows: TGTGCCAGCAGCTGGGACTTCCAAGAGACCCAGTACTTC. Translating it yields CASSWDFQETQYF.

This clone turned up a few times. The rearrangement links TRBV7-3 to TRBJ2-3; D is uncertain. The CDR3 is 14 residues long. V was clipped by 5 bases and J by 2 bases, with 11 bases between them. The germline CDR1 and CDR2 sequences are SGHTA and FQGTGA. The CDR3 sequence: CASSPREITDTQYF. As DNA, the CDR3 is TGTGCCAGCAGCCCGAGAGAAATCACAGATACGCAGTATTTT.

The rearrangement links TRBV6-1 to TRBJ1-4, with a weak D call TRBD1 (6 bases). V was clipped by 2 bases and J by 5 bases, with 12 bases between them. This CDR3 has 15 residues. Germline V CDR1 and CDR2: MNHNS, SASEGT. For the CDR3, the DNA is TGTGCCAGCAGTGAAATAGGTGGGGGCAATGAAAAACTGTTTTTT. It is translated as CASSEIGGGNEKLFF.

The V call is TRBV3-1 (or the pseudogene TRBV3-2), the J call TRBJ1-5; no definite D call. This CDR3 is built from 14 residues. The ends were cut back, 1 base at V and 4 bases at J, with 8 bases in the middle. Germline V gene lookup returns CDR1 LGHDT and CDR2 YNNKEL (reference sequence). The CDR3 region is CASSQGTGNQPQHF. Written as DNA, the CDR3 is TGTGCCAGCAGCCAAGGGACGGGGAATCAGCCCCAGCATTTT.

The genes are TRBV7-2 and TRBJ2-1; tentatively, D is TRBD1 (5 bases). The V end was cut by 1 base, the J end by 5 bases, with 12 bases between. Germline-derived CDR1 and CDR2 are SGHTA and FQGNSA. The CDR3 covers 15 residues. CDR3 bases: TGTGCCAGCAGCTTAGTTGGGGCAGTGAACAATGAGCAGTTCTTC. This codes for CASSLVGAVNNEQFF.